Sequencing of this T cell receptor (beta chain) was carried out in a study of graft-versus-host responses after intestinal transplantation. As concerns this clone: Its antigen remains unidentified.

The data were produced by immunoSEQ multiplex PCR, yet TCRdb's version contains in-frame clones alone and is incomplete. The sample lists about 90,000 clones; over 80% were seen once. Germline CDR1 SGHVS, CDR2 FQNEAQ. CDR3 length: 13 residues. The germline V and J ends were trimmed by 2 bases and 9 bases, with 14 bases remaining between them. This TCR was sampled from a human donor who was the organ donor for an intestinal transplant. The J gene is TRBJ2-7, the V gene TRBV7-8, with D possibly matching TRBD2 (6 bases). The specimen comprised unstimulated CD8+ T cells sorted from spleen or lymph node cells, sampled before transplant. The CDR3 region has the DNA TGTGCCAGCAGCTTATACCCTGGGAGGTGGCAGTACTTC. Protein product: CASSLYPGRWQYF. Complete variable domain (other parts from reference TRBV7-8 and TRBJ2-7): GAGVSQSPRYKVAKRGQDVALRCDPISGHVSLFWYQQALGQGPEFLTYFQNEAQLDKSGLPSDRFFAERPEGSVSTLKIQRTQQEDSAVYLCASSLYPGRWQYFGPGTRLTVT.